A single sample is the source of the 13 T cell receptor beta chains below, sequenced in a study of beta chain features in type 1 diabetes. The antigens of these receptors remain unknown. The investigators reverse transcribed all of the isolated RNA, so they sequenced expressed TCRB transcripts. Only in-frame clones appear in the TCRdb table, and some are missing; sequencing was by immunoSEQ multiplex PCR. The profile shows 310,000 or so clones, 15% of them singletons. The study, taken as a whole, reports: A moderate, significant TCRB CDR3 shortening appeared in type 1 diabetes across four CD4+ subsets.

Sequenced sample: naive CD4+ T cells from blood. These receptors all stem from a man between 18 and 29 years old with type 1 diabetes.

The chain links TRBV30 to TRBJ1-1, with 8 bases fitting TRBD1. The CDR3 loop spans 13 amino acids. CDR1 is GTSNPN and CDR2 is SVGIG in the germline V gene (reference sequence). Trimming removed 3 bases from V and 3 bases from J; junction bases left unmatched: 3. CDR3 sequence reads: CAWSHRGDTEAFF. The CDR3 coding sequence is TGTGCCTGGAGCCACAGGGGGGACACTGAAGCTTTCTTT.

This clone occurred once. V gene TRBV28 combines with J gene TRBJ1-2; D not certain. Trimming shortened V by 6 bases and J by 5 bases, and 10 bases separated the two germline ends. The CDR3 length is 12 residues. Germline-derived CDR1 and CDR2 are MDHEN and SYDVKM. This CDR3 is CASRRPAYGYTF. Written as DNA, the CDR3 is TGTGCCAGCAGGAGGCCCGCATATGGCTACACCTTC.

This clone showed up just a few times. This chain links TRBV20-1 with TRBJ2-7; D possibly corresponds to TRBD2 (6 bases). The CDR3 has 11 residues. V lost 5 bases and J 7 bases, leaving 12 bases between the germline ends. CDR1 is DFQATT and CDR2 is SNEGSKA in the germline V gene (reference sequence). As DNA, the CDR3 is TGCAGTGCTCCGACTAGGGATGAGCAGTACTTC. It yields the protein CSAPTRDEQYF.

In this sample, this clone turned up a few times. The chain's CDR3 is CASSQESGSHANTGELFF. The CDR3 nucleotides are TGCGCCAGCAGCCAAGAGTCGGGGAGCCACGCGAACACCGGGGAGCTGTTTTTT. The chain combines TRBV4-3 with TRBJ2-2; possibly TRBD2 for D (5 bases). Germline V gene sequence: CDR1 LGHNA, CDR2 YSLEER. V was pared by 0 bases and J by 0 bases, with 14 bases between. The CDR3 covers 18 residues.

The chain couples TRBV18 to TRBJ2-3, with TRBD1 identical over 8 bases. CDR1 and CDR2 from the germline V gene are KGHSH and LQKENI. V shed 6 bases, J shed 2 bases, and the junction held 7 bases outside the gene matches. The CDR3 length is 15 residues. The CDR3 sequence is CASSPTGQDTDTQYF. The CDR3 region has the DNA TGTGCCAGCTCGCCAACGGGACAGGACACAGATACGCAGTATTTT.

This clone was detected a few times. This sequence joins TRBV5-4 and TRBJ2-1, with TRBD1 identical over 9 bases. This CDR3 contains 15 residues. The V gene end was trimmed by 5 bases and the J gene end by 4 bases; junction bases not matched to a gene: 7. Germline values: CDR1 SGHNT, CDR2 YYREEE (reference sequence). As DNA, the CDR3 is TGTGCCAGCAGGCGGGACAGGGCCGGGTACAATGAGCAGTTCTTC. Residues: CASRRDRAGYNEQFF. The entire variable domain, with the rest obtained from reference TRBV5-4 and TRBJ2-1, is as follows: ETGVTQSPTHLIKTRGQQVTLRCSSQSGHNTVSWYQQALGQGPQFIFQYYREEENGRGNFPPRFSGLQFPNYSSELNVNALELDDSALYLCASRRDRAGYNEQFFGPGTRLTVL.

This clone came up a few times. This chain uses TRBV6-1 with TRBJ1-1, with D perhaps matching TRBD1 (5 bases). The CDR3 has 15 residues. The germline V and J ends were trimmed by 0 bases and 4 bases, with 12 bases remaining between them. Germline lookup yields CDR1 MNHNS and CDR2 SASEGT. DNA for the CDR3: TGTGCCAGCAGTGAAGCGCGCAGCAGGGTCACTGAAGCTTTCTTT. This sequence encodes CASSEARSRVTEAFF.

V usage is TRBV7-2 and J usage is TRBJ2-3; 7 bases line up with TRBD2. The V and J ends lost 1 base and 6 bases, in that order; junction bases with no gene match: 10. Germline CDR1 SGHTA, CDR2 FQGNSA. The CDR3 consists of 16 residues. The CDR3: CASSLVGGRVSDTQYF. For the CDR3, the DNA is TGTGCCAGCAGCTTAGTGGGCGGGAGAGTATCGGATACGCAGTATTTT.

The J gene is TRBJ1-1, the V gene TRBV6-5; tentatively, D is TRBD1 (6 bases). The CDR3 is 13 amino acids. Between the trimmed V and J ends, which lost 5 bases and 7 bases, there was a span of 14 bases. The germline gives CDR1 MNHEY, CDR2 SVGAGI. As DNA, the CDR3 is TGTGCCAGCAGTACCACCGGACAGAATGAAGCTTTCTTT. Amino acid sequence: CASSTTGQNEAFF.

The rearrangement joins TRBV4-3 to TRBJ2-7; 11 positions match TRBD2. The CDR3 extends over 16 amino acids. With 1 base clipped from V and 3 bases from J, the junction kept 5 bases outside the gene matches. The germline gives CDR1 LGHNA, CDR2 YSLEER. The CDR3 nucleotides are TGCGCCAGCAGCCAAGGGACTAGCGGGTTCATCTACGAGCAGTACTTC. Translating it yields CASSQGTSGFIYEQYF.

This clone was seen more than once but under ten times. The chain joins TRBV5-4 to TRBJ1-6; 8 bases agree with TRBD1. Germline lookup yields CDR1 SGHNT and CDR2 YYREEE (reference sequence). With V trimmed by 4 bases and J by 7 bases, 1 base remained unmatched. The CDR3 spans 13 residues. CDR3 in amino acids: CASSRDRNSPLHF. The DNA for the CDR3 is TGTGCCAGCAGCCGGGACAGGAATTCACCCCTCCACTTT.

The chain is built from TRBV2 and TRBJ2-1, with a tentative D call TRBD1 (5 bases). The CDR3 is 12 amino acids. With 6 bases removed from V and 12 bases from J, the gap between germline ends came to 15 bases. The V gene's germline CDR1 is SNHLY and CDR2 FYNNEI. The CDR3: CASRLGAHVQFF. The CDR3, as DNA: TGTGCCAGCAGGCTAGGGGCCCACGTGCAGTTCTTC.

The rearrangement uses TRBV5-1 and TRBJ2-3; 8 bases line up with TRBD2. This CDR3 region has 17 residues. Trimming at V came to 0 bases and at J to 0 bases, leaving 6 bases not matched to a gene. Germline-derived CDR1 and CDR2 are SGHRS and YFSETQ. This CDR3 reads CASSLGLAGPSTDTQYF. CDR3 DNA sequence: TGCGCCAGCAGCTTGGGGTTAGCGGGGCCTAGCACAGATACGCAGTATTTT.